Each of the 13 T cell receptor beta chains below was sequenced from the same sample in a study of STAT5B mutations in CD4+ large granular lymphocyte leukemia. Clones were sequenced by immunoSEQ multiplex PCR, and TCRdb holds only the in-frame ones, with some missing. The data show more than 30,000 clones, over 65% seen once. The sample taken for sequencing was CD4+ T cells from blood buffy coats. Receptors were obtained from a human donor in good health.

This clone was seen only once. The chain couples TRBV2 to TRBJ1-2; perhaps TRBD1 as D (6 bases). There are 15 residues in the CDR3. V lost 3 bases and J 0 bases, leaving 11 bases between the germline ends. Looked up from germline, CDR1 is SNHLY and CDR2 is FYNNEI. CDR3 DNA sequence: TGTGCCAGCAGTGAGTCGGGGGGCCCTAACTATGGCTACACCTTC. It specifies CASSESGGPNYGYTF.

The rearrangement joins TRBV7-2 to TRBJ2-5; D uncertain. This CDR3 spans 16 amino acids. Per the germline V gene, CDR1 is SGHTA and CDR2 is FQGNSA. Trimming pared 5 bases from V and 4 bases from J, leaving 20 bases between. The CDR3 loop is CASSPDLGQPGETQYF. The DNA for the CDR3 is TGTGCCAGCAGCCCCGATCTGGGCCAACCCGGAGAGACCCAGTACTTC. Drawing the rest from reference TRBV7-2 and TRBJ2-5, the complete variable domain is GAGVSQSPSNKVTEKGKDVELRCDPISGHTALYWYRQSLGQGLEFLIYFQGNSAPDKSGLPSDRFSAERTGGSVSTLTIQRTQQEDSAVYLCASSPDLGQPGETQYFGPGTRLLVL.

CDR3 loop: CASSQDRGGNYGYTF. The CDR3 coding sequence is TGTGCCAGCAGTCAGGACAGGGGAGGCAACTATGGCTACACCTTC. The chain combines TRBV6-1 with TRBJ1-2, with 9 bases fitting TRBD1. Germline CDR1 MNHNS, CDR2 SASEGT. V trimming: 5 bases; J trimming: 2 bases; junction bases outside the gene matches: 6. The CDR3 consists of 15 residues.

The chain links TRBV5-6 to TRBJ2-7, with D unresolved. The CDR3 has 15 amino acids. The V gene lost 3 bases and the J gene lost 5 bases, with 18 bases spanning the gap. Germline CDR1 is SGHDT and CDR2 is YYEEEE. CDR3 sequence (DNA): TGTGCCAGCAGCTGGTACGGCCACAAGAGTCACGAGCAGTACTTC. It specifies CASSWYGHKSHEQYF.

The chain has TRBV2 and TRBJ2-3, with D perhaps being TRBD1 or TRBD2 (5 bases each). Germline CDR1 reads SNHLY; CDR2 reads FYNNEI. The CDR3 is made up of 11 amino acids. V was cut by 7 bases and J by 7 bases, with 9 bases left in between. CDR3 amino acids: CASNEGHTQYF. Written as DNA, the CDR3 is TGTGCCAGCAACGAGGGGCATACGCAGTATTTT.

A word on this clone: The sample has other DNA sequences that encode this CDR3 too. This sequence joins TRBV6-1 and TRBJ2-3, with a tentative D call TRBD2 (6 bases). Germline V lookup: CDR1 MNHNS, CDR2 SASEGT. There are 11 residues in the CDR3. Trimming took off 8 bases at V and 4 bases at J, with 7 bases between the two ends. The CDR3 reads CASGRPDTQYF. In DNA form, the CDR3 reads TGTGCCAGCGGGAGGCCAGATACGCAGTATTTT.

DNA for the CDR3: TGTGCCACCCCAGGGGGGGATGCCGGGGAGCTGTTTTTT. It codes for CATPGGDAGELFF. The rearrangement joins TRBV15 to TRBJ2-2; D tentatively reads TRBD1 or TRBD2 (7 bases each). The V gene lost 8 bases and the J gene lost 6 bases, with 13 bases spanning the gap. This CDR3 is 13 amino acids long. The germline CDR1 and CDR2 sequences are LNHNV and YYDKDF (reference sequence).

The chain joins TRBV6-4 to TRBJ2-3; perhaps TRBD2 as D (6 bases). In germline, CDR1 is MRHNA, CDR2 SNTAGT. Deletions cut 6 bases from V and 0 bases from J, with 10 bases between. The CDR3 consists of 14 residues. CDR3 sequence: CASSPSVSTDTQYF. The CDR3 DNA reads as TGTGCCAGCAGCCCTAGCGTTAGCACAGATACGCAGTATTTT.

The chain uses TRBV2 and TRBJ1-2, with D possibly matching TRBD1 (6 bases). Trimming cost V 5 bases and J 0 bases, with 13 bases left between them. The germline gives CDR1 SNHLY, CDR2 FYNNEI. The CDR3 runs 15 residues. CDR3 bases: TGTGCCAGCAGTTCGGGACAAGCAACTAACTATGGCTACACCTTC. Translating it yields CASSSGQATNYGYTF.

The V gene is TRBV6-6, the J gene TRBJ1-2; maybe TRBD1 (6 bases). The CDR3 has 14 residues. CDR1 is MNHNY, CDR2 SVGAGI, per germline (reference sequence). The ends were cut back, 6 bases at V and 3 bases at J, with 14 bases in the middle. This CDR3 reads CASRRGRGDYGYTF. The CDR3 bases are TGTGCCAGCAGGCGGGGTAGGGGGGACTATGGCTACACCTTC.

This chain connects TRBV14 to TRBJ1-1; TRBD1 aligns across 10 bases. The V and J ends lost 1 base and 4 bases, in that order; junction bases with no gene match: 6. Germline V lookup: CDR1 SGHDN, CDR2 FVKESK. The CDR3 spans 16 residues. CDR3 coding DNA: TGTGCCAGCAGCCAAGGTTACGGACAGGGGGGCACTGAAGCTTTCTTT. This gives the protein CASSQGYGQGGTEAFF.

This chain links TRBV7-9 with TRBJ2-5, with TRBD1 as a possible D gene (5 bases). Trimming removed 5 bases from V and 5 bases from J, with 15 bases in between. The CDR3 has 14 amino acids. CDR1 and CDR2 from the germline V gene are SEHNR and FQNEAQ (reference sequence). The DNA of the CDR3 is TGTGCCAGCAGCCTAGAATGGGGCCCGGAGACCCAGTACTTC. It is translated as CASSLEWGPETQYF.

The CDR3 DNA reads as TGTGCCAGCTTTCCGATTGTGGGGGGGATCACCGGGGAGCTGTTTTTT. It specifies CASFPIVGGITGELFF. The rearrangement links TRBV7-2 to TRBJ2-2; 7 bases map to TRBD2. Germline V gene sequence: CDR1 SGHTA, CDR2 FQGNSA. V shed 8 bases and J 4 bases; nucleotides not matched to a gene: 13. The CDR3 extends over 16 amino acids.